These 13 T cell receptor beta chains were all obtained from the same sample, sequenced in a study of blood T cells in healthy people across ages. Alongside a J-beta primer mix, a sample-barcoded 5' primer served in a second PCR lasting 7 to 11 cycles. In TCRdb, the 5' RACE reads were re-called with MiXCR into one record per CDR3 protein. The sample yields some 880,000 distinct CDR3 sequences, 36% seen once. The sample comprised blood. The origin of the receptors is a man in his late teens or twenties in good health.

This clonotype was recorded at least ten times. The CDR3, as DNA: TGTGCCAGCAGCTTAACTAGGGCCACAGATACGCAGTATTTT. Translating it yields CASSLTRATDTQYF. V usage is TRBV7-2 and J usage is TRBJ2-3; D possibly corresponds to TRBD2 (5 bases). The CDR3 contains 14 residues. V dropped 2 bases and J dropped 2 bases, with 8 bases sitting between them. Germline V gene sequence: CDR1 SGHTA, CDR2 FQGNSA.

CDR3 sequence (DNA): TGTGCCAGCAGTTTATACCCGACAGACCCCTACGAGCAGTACTTC. Amino acids: CASSLYPTDPYEQYF. The V and J genes are TRBV27 and TRBJ2-7; D perhaps matches TRBD1 (5 bases). The V gene lost 1 base and the J gene lost 2 bases, with 12 bases spanning the gap. This CDR3 is 15 amino acids long. CDR1 is MNHEY, CDR2 SMNVEV, per germline (reference sequence).

To note about this clonotype: A single base separates this from a much larger clone, so it may be a read error. The chain is built from TRBV10-3 and TRBJ2-2; D call uncertain. Between the trimmed V and J ends, which lost 6 bases and 7 bases, there was a span of 9 bases. The CDR3 extends over 12 amino acids. The V gene's germline CDR1 is ENHRY and CDR2 SYGVKD. For the CDR3, the DNA is TGTGCCATCAGGCCTCAGGACGGGGAGCTGTTTTTT. Translating it yields CAIRPQDGELFF.

This clonotype was recorded at least ten times. The genes are TRBV10-3 and TRBJ2-3; D not resolved. Germline V CDR1 and CDR2: ENHRY, SYGVKD. The CDR3 is made up of 13 amino acids. Between the trimmed V and J ends, which lost 4 bases and 6 bases, there was a span of 11 bases. CDR3 amino acids: CAISVDKEDTQYF. The CDR3 region has the DNA TGTGCCATCAGTGTTGACAAAGAGGATACGCAGTATTTT.

The V and J genes are TRBV15 and TRBJ2-5, with D perhaps matching TRBD1 (6 bases). The last part of the DNA fits TRBJ2-1 better; the J call may be wrong. The CDR3 is 16 amino acids. Germline-derived CDR1 and CDR2 are LNHNV and YYDKDF (reference sequence). The CDR3: CATSILVRGGQETQFF. For the CDR3, the DNA is TGTGCCACCAGCATCCTGGTCAGGGGTGGACAAGAGACCCAGTTCTTC.

This clonotype was seen many times. The rearrangement joins TRBV4-3 to TRBJ2-5; 9 bases fit TRBD2. Germline trimming cut 2 bases from V and 5 bases from J; bases unmatched to any gene: 3. The CDR3 is made up of 14 amino acids. Germline CDR1 is LGHNA and CDR2 is YSLEER. In DNA, the CDR3 is TGCGCCAGCAGCCAAACTACTAGCGGGGAGACCCAGTACTTC. It specifies CASSQTTSGETQYF.

This clonotype has a handful of counts. The V call is TRBV20-1, the J call TRBJ2-1, with TRBD2 identical over 14 bases. The CDR3 is 15 amino acids. The germline gives CDR1 DFQATT, CDR2 SNEGSKA (reference sequence). Unmatched junction bases numbered 7, after V lost 5 bases and J lost 7 bases. The CDR3 protein is CSAASGLAGGNEQFF. CDR3 sequence (DNA): TGCAGTGCTGCTTCCGGACTAGCGGGGGGAAATGAGCAGTTCTTC.

This clonotype was counted a single time. CDR3 residues: CAWSVGLGLAGTYEQYF. The CDR3, as DNA: TGTGCCTGGAGTGTCGGACTGGGACTAGCGGGGACCTACGAGCAGTACTTC. V and J are TRBV30 and TRBJ2-7; 13 bases line up with TRBD2. V lost 0 bases to trimming and J lost 2 bases; unmatched junction nucleotides: 7. Germline V gene data show CDR1 as GTSNPN and CDR2 as SVGIG (reference sequence). The CDR3 is made up of 17 amino acids. Combining the CDR3 with reference TRBV30 and TRBJ2-7 gives the whole variable domain SQTIHQWPATLVQPVGSPLSLECTVEGTSNPNLYWYRQAAGRGLQLLFYSVGIGQISSEVPQNLSASRPQDRQFILSSKKLLLSDSGFYLCAWSVGLGLAGTYEQYFGPGTRLTVT.

This clonotype was recorded many times. This chain connects TRBV10-3 to TRBJ2-3; D may be TRBD2 (6 bases). The CDR3 sequence is 15 residues long. V was trimmed by 0 bases and J by 6 bases, leaving 13 bases between them. The V gene's germline CDR1 is ENHRY and CDR2 SYGVKD. For the CDR3, the DNA is TGTGCCATCAGTGAGTCCCCTAGCGAGGGGGATACGCAGTATTTT. It codes for CAISESPSEGDTQYF.

The J gene is TRBJ2-7, the V gene TRBV6-5; D is perhaps TRBD1 (6 bases). Germline CDR1 MNHEY, CDR2 SVGAGI. Trimming removed 2 bases at V and 4 bases at J, with 12 bases between. CDR3 size: 14 residues. Here the CDR3 reads CASSYHRDAYEQYF. As DNA, the CDR3 is TGTGCCAGCAGTTACCACAGGGACGCTTACGAGCAGTACTTC.

Notes on this clonotype: A read error may account for a junction end that differs from germline. The V and J genes are TRBV3-1 and TRBJ1-6, with D unclear. Germline CDR1 and CDR2: LGHDT and YNNKEL (reference sequence). The CDR3 totals 16 residues. In DNA form, the CDR3 reads TGTGTCAGCAGCCAAGAAGTCACGGGATTTAATTCACCCCTCCACTTT. Translation: CVSSQEVTGFNSPLHF.

This clonotype was detected ten times or more. The chain is built from TRBV12-3 or TRBV12-4 and TRBJ1-5; 8 bases agree with TRBD1. The CDR3 has 14 amino acids. Trimming took 2 bases from V and 4 from J; bases not matched to a gene: 1. CDR3 sequence (DNA): TGTGCCAGCAGTTTAAGACAGGGGAATCAGCCCCAGCATTTT. Translated: CASSLRQGNQPQHF.

The chain links TRBV6-1 to TRBJ1-5, with D possibly matching TRBD1 (5 bases). This CDR3 is built from 12 residues. V was pared by 11 bases and J by 4 bases, with 12 bases between. Germline lookup yields CDR1 MNHNS and CDR2 SASEGT. CDR3 sequence reads: CAGRQPNQPQHF. The CDR3 nucleotides read TGTGCCGGACGACAGCCAAATCAGCCCCAGCATTTT.